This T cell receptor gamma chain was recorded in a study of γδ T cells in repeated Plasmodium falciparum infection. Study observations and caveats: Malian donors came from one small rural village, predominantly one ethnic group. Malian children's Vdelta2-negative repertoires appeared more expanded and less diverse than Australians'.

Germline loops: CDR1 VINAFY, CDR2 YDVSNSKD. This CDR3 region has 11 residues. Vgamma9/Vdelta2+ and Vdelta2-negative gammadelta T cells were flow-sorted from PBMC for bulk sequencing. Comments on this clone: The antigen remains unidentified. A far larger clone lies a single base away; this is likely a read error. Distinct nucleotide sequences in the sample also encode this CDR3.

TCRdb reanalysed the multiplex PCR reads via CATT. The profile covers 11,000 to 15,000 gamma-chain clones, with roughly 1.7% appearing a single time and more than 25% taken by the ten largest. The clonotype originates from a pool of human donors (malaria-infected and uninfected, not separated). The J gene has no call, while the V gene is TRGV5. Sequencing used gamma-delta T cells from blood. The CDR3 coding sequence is TGTGCCACCCCATTATCTTATAAGAAACTCTTC. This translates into CATPLSYKKLF.